The entry that follows covers one TCR beta chain sequence. This clonotype was observed a few times. Its antigen remains undetermined. Nothing much larger sits one base from this clone, and base qualities are not available. This specimen belongs to a study of response to subunit inactivated influenza vaccine (dated by TCRdb to 2017 to 2018). Regarding the research as a whole: Deep quantitative T cell receptor repertoire profiling was used in the study to track responses to a trivalent subunit inactivated influenza vaccine. Study-level results and caveats: The authors proposed that each seasonal influenza vaccination may bring in only a limited number of new T cells.

The receptor library was made with RT-PCR. The sequencer was an Illumina HiSeq 2500. The public reads were quality trimmed at Q25 with fastp and then assembled into clones with MiXCR by TCRdb, keeping productive beta chains. Entries that share a CDR3 protein sequence are merged under the most common genes and DNA. The sample table records hundreds of thousands of distinct CDR3 sequences; around 25% of these occur just once. Over 1.5% of the sample is held by the ten biggest clonotypes. V is cut by 6 bases and J by 5 bases, and the space between the germline ends is 12 bases. CDR3 length: 13 amino acids, cysteine to phenylalanine. Just the 39-base CDR3 DNA is kept, in frame starting at base 1.

This sequence originates from a man aged 45 to 65 who received an inactivated influenza vaccine. Donor details come from another sample of the same person, matched by shared clones. The receptor chain draws on TRBV12-3 or TRBV12-4 and TRBJ2-3, with no reliable assignment of the D segment. The sample in question was CD4+ T cells sorted from PBMCs, obtained roughly 5 days after vaccination. The nucleotide sequence is TGTGCCAGCAGCCCCATAACGGGAGATACGCAGTATTTT. Its translation is CASSPITGDTQYF.